The 3 T cell receptor beta chains reported below all come from one sample, sequenced in a study of blood T cell repertoires in COVID-19. Assay: immunoSEQ multiplex PCR; the TCRdb copy retains only in-frame clones and omits some. The sample carries about half a million clones, 80% to 90% recorded once. Sequenced material: peripheral blood. The receptor set was obtained from a human donor in a cohort sampled during active COVID-19.

The chain is built from TRBV7-3 and TRBJ1-5; unclear D gene. CDR3 length: 13 residues. Looked up from germline, CDR1 is SGHTA and CDR2 is FQGTGA. Trimming took off 5 bases at V and 4 bases at J, with 9 bases between the two ends. The CDR3 sequence is CASSTGGNQPQHF. The CDR3 DNA is TGTGCCAGCAGCACGGGAGGGAATCAGCCCCAGCATTTT.

V and J are TRBV5-1 and TRBJ2-2; 11 bases align to TRBD2. Germline V lookup: CDR1 SGHRS, CDR2 YFSETQ. With V trimmed by 4 bases and J by 5 bases, 4 bases remained unmatched. The CDR3 sequence is 15 residues long. The CDR3 is CASSLRTSGTGELFF. CDR3 DNA sequence: TGCGCCAGCAGCCTTAGGACTAGCGGGACCGGGGAGCTGTTTTTT.

The chain has TRBV2 and TRBJ2-1; 7 positions match TRBD1. The trim removed 8 bases at V and 4 bases at J, leaving 5 bases unmatched. CDR1 and CDR2 from the germline V gene are SNHLY and FYNNEI. The CDR3 covers 13 residues. This CDR3 reads CASRQGPYNEQFF. The CDR3 DNA reads TGTGCCAGCCGACAGGGCCCTTACAATGAGCAGTTCTTC.